Listed below are T cell receptor beta chains from one sample, sequenced in a study of shared clonotypes between healthy human individuals. Produced via immunoSEQ multiplex PCR; TCRdb's table is partial and in-frame only. The repertoire holds about 2.1 million clones, with roughly 91% as singletons. Input material: naive CD8+ T cells from PBMCs. These receptors came from a man aged 18 to 30 in good health. Some clones in this sample may be carry-over from other donors' samples. Both conserved end residues are part of each CDR3. The order of the fields is clone size, J gene, V gene, D gene, CDR3 DNA, CDR3 protein. A D gene is named only where the DNA matches it firmly. Rows may omit the clone size; those that give it use once, few, many or a size class.

abundance: .; j_gene: TRBJ2-7; v_gene: TRBV6-1; d_gene: .; CDR3nt: TGTGCCACCAGTGGGGCGGGAAAGTACGAGGAGCAGTACTTC; CDR3aa: CATSGAGKYEEQYF
abundance: .; j_gene: TRBJ2-1; v_gene: TRBV27; d_gene: .; CDR3nt: TGTGCCAGCACGCGGAGTAGCTCCTACAATGAGCAGTTCTTC; CDR3aa: CASTRSSSYNEQFF
abundance: .; j_gene: TRBJ2-2; v_gene: TRBV7-2; d_gene: .; CDR3nt: TGTGCCAGCAGTTACGCCGGGGAGCTGTTTTTT; CDR3aa: CASSYAGELFF
abundance: .; j_gene: TRBJ2-5; v_gene: TRBV11-1; d_gene: .; CDR3nt: TGTGCCAGCAGCCCACCGGACAGGAACGGGGGGGAGACCCAGTACTTC; CDR3aa: CASSPPDRNGGETQYF
abundance: .; j_gene: TRBJ2-5; v_gene: TRBV28; d_gene: .; CDR3nt: TGTGCCAGCAGCCTAGACCCTCGGGAGACCCAGTACTTC; CDR3aa: CASSLDPRETQYF
abundance: .; j_gene: TRBJ2-7; v_gene: TRBV28; d_gene: .; CDR3nt: TGTGCCAGCAGCCCAACCCGGGGGAACGAGCAGTACTTC; CDR3aa: CASSPTRGNEQYF
abundance: .; j_gene: TRBJ1-1; v_gene: TRBV5-5; d_gene: TRBD1; CDR3nt: TGTGCCAGCACCTTGAAGACAGGGGGTAGTGCTGAAGCTTTCTTT; CDR3aa: CASTLKTGGSAEAFF
abundance: .; j_gene: TRBJ1-3; v_gene: TRBV9; d_gene: .; CDR3nt: TGTGCCAGCAGCGGGGTAAACACCATATATTTT; CDR3aa: CASSGVNTIYF
abundance: few; j_gene: TRBJ2-1; v_gene: TRBV20-1; d_gene: .; CDR3nt: TGCAGTGCTAGAATTTACGGTGAGCAGTTCTTC; CDR3aa: CSARIYGEQFF
abundance: .; j_gene: TRBJ1-2; v_gene: TRBV6-5; d_gene: .; CDR3nt: TGTGCCAGCAGTTACACGGGGTGGGGAGTATATGGCTACACCTTC; CDR3aa: CASSYTGWGVYGYTF
abundance: few; j_gene: TRBJ1-1; v_gene: TRBV7-9; d_gene: .; CDR3nt: TGTGCCAGCAGCTTAGTTCGGGACATGGACGAAGCTTTCTTT; CDR3aa: CASSLVRDMDEAFF
abundance: .; j_gene: TRBJ2-7; v_gene: TRBV4-2; d_gene: TRBD1; CDR3nt: TGTGCCAGCAGCCGTGGCGGTGGACAGGGCCACGAGCAGTACTTC; CDR3aa: CASSRGGGQGHEQYF
abundance: .; j_gene: TRBJ2-6; v_gene: TRBV7-9; d_gene: .; CDR3nt: TGTGCCAGCAGCTTAGTGGCAGGCCCTGAGGGGGCCAACGTCCTGACTTTC; CDR3aa: CASSLVAGPEGANVLTF
abundance: .; j_gene: TRBJ1-1; v_gene: TRBV11-1; d_gene: .; CDR3nt: TGTGCCAGCAGCTTATCCCTCGGGGGCACTGAAGCTTTCTTT; CDR3aa: CASSLSLGGTEAFF
abundance: .; j_gene: TRBJ2-1; v_gene: TRBV6-5; d_gene: .; CDR3nt: TGTGCCAGCAGTTACTCGGTGGGGAGCTCCTACAATGAGCAGTTCTTC; CDR3aa: CASSYSVGSSYNEQFF
abundance: .; j_gene: TRBJ1-1; v_gene: TRBV5-1; d_gene: .; CDR3nt: TGCGCCAGCAGCTTGGCGGGGGTAGCGGTCGACACTGAAGCTTTCTTT; CDR3aa: CASSLAGVAVDTEAFF
abundance: .; j_gene: TRBJ2-7; v_gene: TRBV7-9; d_gene: TRBD2; CDR3nt: TGTGCCAGCAGCTTACCGGGGCGGGAGGGACCCTCCTACGAGCAGTACTTC; CDR3aa: CASSLPGREGPSYEQYF
abundance: .; j_gene: TRBJ2-7; v_gene: TRBV6-1; d_gene: .; CDR3nt: TGTGCCAGCAGTGAAGGGAGACTGGGCGAGCAGTACTTC; CDR3aa: CASSEGRLGEQYF
abundance: .; j_gene: TRBJ2-1; v_gene: TRBV7-9; d_gene: .; CDR3nt: TGTGCCAGCAGCACCGAGCCCCCCGATGAGCAGTTCTTC; CDR3aa: CASSTEPPDEQFF
abundance: .; j_gene: TRBJ2-7; v_gene: TRBV5-4; d_gene: TRBD1; CDR3nt: TGTGCCAGCAGCAGGACAGGGGGGATGGACGAGCAGTACTTC; CDR3aa: CASSRTGGMDEQYF
abundance: .; j_gene: TRBJ1-6; v_gene: TRBV19; d_gene: .; CDR3nt: TGTGCCAGTAGTCTCGAGGATGATGTGTATAATTCACCCCTCCACTTT; CDR3aa: CASSLEDDVYNSPLHF
abundance: .; j_gene: TRBJ2-7; v_gene: TRBV6-5; d_gene: .; CDR3nt: TGTGCCAGCAGTTCCTCGTGGAACCCGGCCTACGAGCAGTACTTC; CDR3aa: CASSSSWNPAYEQYF
abundance: .; j_gene: TRBJ1-5; v_gene: TRBV4-1; d_gene: .; CDR3nt: TGCGCCAGCAGCCACGGGAGTTCCCACAATCAGCCCCAGCATTTT; CDR3aa: CASSHGSSHNQPQHF
abundance: once; j_gene: TRBJ2-7; v_gene: TRBV27; d_gene: TRBD1; CDR3nt: TGTGCCAGCAGTCCCACACGGACAGGGGGCGAGCAGTACTTC; CDR3aa: CASSPTRTGGEQYF